This T cell receptor (beta chain) stems from a study of shared clonotypes between healthy human individuals. Study outcomes and limitations: Compared with memory subsets, naive subsets generally had larger estimated richness.

The CD4+ fraction was divided into a CD45RA+ naive subset and a CD45RA-negative memory subset. With regard to this clone: No antigen is known for it.

Assay: immunoSEQ multiplex PCR; the TCRdb copy retains only in-frame clones and omits some. The sample records 2 million to 3 million clones, 80% to 95% being singletons. This CDR3 contains 15 residues. V lost 4 bases, J lost 8 bases, and 7 bases stayed unmatched. Germline V gene data show CDR1 as LNHDA and CDR2 as SQIVND (reference sequence). V usage is TRBV19 and J usage is TRBJ1-3; 11 bases are a match to TRBD1. Specimen: naive CD4+ T cells from PBMCs. Subset reported: CD45RA+ positively selected. This TCR came from a man younger than 35 in good health. Some clones in this sample may be carry-over from other donors' samples. CDR3 DNA sequence: TGTGCCAGTAGTAGAACCGGGACAGGGGGATACACCATATATTTT. Amino acid sequence: CASSRTGTGGYTIYF.